This passage covers 8 T cell receptor beta chains from one sample sequenced in a study of glioma-infiltrating T cells. Using RNA template, CDR3s of TCR alpha and beta were amplified with iRepertoire arm-PCR. From the multiplex PCR reads, TCRdb called clonotypes with MiXCR, one entry per CDR3 protein. The sample holds about 180,000 distinct CDR3 sequences, about 47% seen once. Sequenced sample: glioma tissue, nonneoplastic brain tissue, or PBMCs (not recorded which). These receptors were taken from a human donor with low-grade glioma or glioblastoma, undergoing nonglioma brain surgery, or in good health (not recorded which).

Many counts were recorded for this clonotype. This chain connects TRBV20-1 to TRBJ2-5; 10 bases map to TRBD1. The CDR3 runs 13 residues. The germline V gene has CDR1 DFQATT and CDR2 SNEGSKA (reference sequence). The CDR3 spells CSVDRGLWETQYF. The CDR3 nucleotides read TGCAGCGTCGACAGGGGGCTCTGGGAGACCCAGTACTTC.

This clonotype was observed at least ten times. V usage is TRBV4-1 and J usage is TRBJ1-6; possibly TRBD1 for D (6 bases). Germline V lookup: CDR1 MGHRA, CDR2 YSYEKL. The V gene lost 6 bases and the J gene lost 11 bases, with 20 bases spanning the gap. CDR3 length: 15 amino acids. The CDR3 region is CASSAPSGARTPLHF. The CDR3 nucleotides are TGCGCCAGCAGTGCACCATCAGGGGCAAGGACACCCCTCCACTTT.

This clonotype was observed many times. The chain joins TRBV6-6 to TRBJ2-5; D unresolved. CDR3 length: 13 residues. Trimming cost V 0 bases and J 3 bases, with 5 bases left between them. Germline V gives CDR1 MNHNY, CDR2 SVGAGI (reference sequence). The CDR3 bases are TGTGCCAGCAGTTACTCCATTAAAGAGACCCAGTACTTC. Residues: CASSYSIKETQYF.

Of note for this clonotype: This sequence may be a read error, since a much larger clone differs from it by one base. V gene TRBV20-1 combines with J gene TRBJ2-3, with TRBD2 matching over 8 bases. V was pared by 6 bases and J by 0 bases, with 8 bases of the junction left unmatched. The CDR3 extends over 15 amino acids. Germline V lookup: CDR1 DFQATT, CDR2 SNEGSKA (reference sequence). The CDR3 reads CSAAGVRGSTDTQYF. The CDR3 nucleotides read TGCAGTGCAGCGGGAGTTCGGGGGAGCACAGATACGCAGTATTTT.

In its sample, this clonotype was seen many times. The chain is built from TRBV20-1 and TRBJ2-7, with TRBD2 identical over 8 bases. The V gene's germline CDR1 is DFQATT and CDR2 SNEGSKA (reference sequence). This CDR3 contains 15 residues. The V gene end was trimmed by 5 bases and the J gene end by 1 base; junction bases not matched to a gene: 10. The CDR3 spells CSADSGIGGSYEQYF. The CDR3 DNA sequence: TGCAGTGCTGATAGCGGGATCGGAGGATCCTACGAGCAGTACTTC.

The table lists this clonotype with a few counts. The V call is TRBV12-3 or TRBV12-4, the J call TRBJ2-7; D ambiguous. The germline V and J ends were trimmed by 5 bases and 7 bases, with 18 bases remaining between them. This CDR3 has 14 residues. The CDR3 DNA is TGTGCCAGCAGTCGCCCTCCCCAGCGTGGTGAGCAGTACTTC. Its translation is CASSRPPQRGEQYF.

This clonotype was seen ten or more times. The V gene is TRBV2, the J gene TRBJ1-2; D is unclear. This CDR3 contains 14 residues. CDR1 and CDR2 from the germline V gene are SNHLY and FYNNEI. Trimming pared 0 bases from V and 0 bases from J, leaving 5 bases between. The CDR3 DNA is TGTGCCAGCAGTGAAGCGGGGACTAACTATGGCTACACCTTC. Translated: CASSEAGTNYGYTF.

This clonotype was seen at least ten times. The rearrangement links TRBV27 to TRBJ2-1; no definite D call. The germline gives CDR1 MNHEY, CDR2 SMNVEV (reference sequence). V gave up 2 bases and J gave up 1 base, with 9 bases separating them. This CDR3 has 15 residues. CDR3 residues: CASSLNLGSYNEQFF. Written as DNA, the CDR3 is TGTGCCAGCAGTTTAAACCTAGGTTCCTACAATGAGCAGTTCTTC.